One and the same sample provided the 14 T cell receptor beta chains below, sequenced in a study of blood T cell repertoires in COVID-19. Sequencing used immunoSEQ multiplex PCR; TCRdb keeps in-frame clones, though not all of them. There are some 160,000 clones in the sample; roughly nine tenths occur only once, and 2.5% to 3% lies in the top ten. Sequencing input: peripheral blood. The source of these receptors is a man in his 60s with acute or convalescent COVID-19.

The gene calls are TRBV4-1 and TRBJ2-1, with TRBD2 matching 13 bases. The CDR3 runs to 18 residues. The V and J ends lost 3 bases and 0 bases, in that order; junction bases with no gene match: 5. Germline CDR1 is MGHRA and CDR2 is YSYEKL. The CDR3 here is CASSHGLAGVSSYNEQFF. DNA for the CDR3: TGCGCCAGCAGCCACGGACTAGCGGGGGTTAGCTCCTACAATGAGCAGTTCTTC.

V and J are TRBV3-1 (or the pseudogene TRBV3-2) and TRBJ1-1, with D tentatively TRBD1 (5 bases). The V end lost 10 bases, the J end lost 0 bases, and 9 bases lay between the germline ends. CDR3 length equals 12 residues. Germline CDR1 LGHDT, CDR2 YNNKEL (reference sequence). DNA for the CDR3: TGTGCCACCGGGACTTTGAACACTGAAGCTTTCTTT. Its translation: CATGTLNTEAFF.

The CDR3 nucleotides read TGTGCCAGCAGTTGGAGCGGGGGATCCGCAGATACGCAGTATTTT. Its protein product is CASSWSGGSADTQYF. This rearrangement joins TRBV27 to TRBJ2-3; 8 nucleotides agree with TRBD2. Trimming removed 4 bases from V and 4 bases from J; junction bases left unmatched: 7. The CDR3 runs 15 residues. CDR1 and CDR2 (germline): MNHEY, SMNVEV (reference sequence).

This clone was counted only a few times. Mismatch with germline at one junction end may stem from a read error. The chain joins TRBV3-1 (or the pseudogene TRBV3-2) to TRBJ1-1; 10 bases line up with TRBD1. Looked up from germline, CDR1 is LGHDT and CDR2 is YNNKEL (reference sequence). This CDR3 is 12 amino acids long. In DNA form, the CDR3 reads TGTGCCAGCAGCCAACGTGGGGACAGGGGCCTCTTT. Translating gives CASSQRGDRGLF.

The rearrangement links TRBV19 to TRBJ1-5; D possibly corresponds to TRBD1 (6 bases). The V gene lost 3 bases and the J gene lost 0 bases, with 12 bases spanning the gap. Germline V CDR1 and CDR2: LNHDA, SQIVND (reference sequence). The CDR3 sequence is 16 residues long. The CDR3 sequence is CASSIGGGGSNQPQHF. The DNA of the CDR3 is TGTGCCAGTAGTATCGGTGGGGGCGGTAGCAATCAGCCCCAGCATTTT.

The chain combines TRBV19 with TRBJ1-6; 8 bases align to TRBD1. This CDR3 is built from 16 residues. The V gene end was trimmed by 4 bases and the J gene end by 13 bases; junction bases not matched to a gene: 15. Germline assignment: CDR1 LNHDA and CDR2 SQIVND (reference sequence). CDR3 loop: CASSSPGQGGGIPLHF. CDR3 sequence (DNA): TGTGCCAGTAGTAGCCCTGGACAGGGTGGCGGAATTCCCCTCCACTTT.

This chain uses TRBV18 with TRBJ1-1, with 9 bases matching TRBD1. The V segment lost 4 bases and the J segment 10 bases; nucleotides outside the gene matches: 7. This CDR3 has 13 residues. CDR1 and CDR2 from the germline V gene are KGHSH and LQKENI. The CDR3 sequence: CASSLRDRDPAFF. The CDR3 coding sequence is TGTGCCAGCTCACTCCGGGACAGGGACCCAGCTTTCTTT.

This clone was seen repeatedly, ten times or more. The genes are TRBV20-1 and TRBJ1-3; 11 nucleotides match TRBD1. V lost 3 bases, J lost 7 bases, and 17 bases stayed unmatched. The CDR3 covers 18 residues. Germline loops: CDR1 DFQATT, CDR2 SNEGSKA (reference sequence). The CDR3 is CSASYGGQGVLPRNTIYF. For the CDR3, the DNA is TGCAGTGCTAGTTATGGGGGACAGGGGGTTCTCCCTCGGAACACCATATATTTT.

The chain is built from TRBV11-3 and TRBJ2-3; D remains unclear. The CDR3 is 14 residues long. Germline values: CDR1 SGHNT, CDR2 YENEEA. Trimming removed 5 bases at V and 3 bases at J, with 12 bases between. The chain's CDR3 is CASSPGGFTDTQYF. As DNA, the CDR3 is TGTGCCAGCAGCCCTGGTGGCTTTACAGATACGCAGTATTTT.

J is TRBJ1-2 and V is TRBV4-3; possibly TRBD1 for D (5 bases). V was cut by 0 bases and J by 5 bases, with 13 bases left in between. CDR3 size: 15 residues. CDR1 LGHNA and CDR2 YSLEER come from the germline V gene. Here the CDR3 DNA reads TGCGCCAGCAGCCAAGAGAGGGGAGGAGGGTATGGCTACACCTTC. Its protein is CASSQERGGGYGYTF.

The V call is TRBV5-8, the J call TRBJ2-5, with D maybe TRBD1 (6 bases). The CDR3 loop spans 14 amino acids. V was trimmed by 0 bases and J by 5 bases, leaving 11 bases between them. CDR1 and CDR2 from the germline V gene are SGHTS and YDEGEE. The CDR3 DNA reads TGTGCCAGCAGCTTGGGGTTCAGGGGTGAGACCCAGTACTTC. Translation: CASSLGFRGETQYF.

This chain connects TRBV6-1 to TRBJ1-6, with TRBD1 matching over 8 bases. This CDR3 has 15 amino acids. The V and J ends lost 3 bases and 12 bases, in that order; junction bases with no gene match: 10. Germline-derived CDR1 and CDR2 are MNHNS and SASEGT. CDR3 amino acids: CASSDRQGRTQPLHF. The CDR3 DNA is TGTGCCAGCAGTGATCGACAGGGGCGTACCCAACCCCTCCACTTT.

The CDR3 region has the DNA TGTGCCAGCAGTAGAGAGGCGGGGGTTGCCCAGCATTTT. As protein: CASSREAGVAQHF. The chain combines TRBV27 with TRBJ1-5, with a possible D match to TRBD1 (5 bases). V lost 5 bases, J lost 11 bases, and 16 bases lay in between. The CDR3 is made up of 13 amino acids. The germline V gene encodes CDR1 MNHEY and CDR2 SMNVEV (reference sequence).

In DNA form, the CDR3 reads TGTGCCAGCAGCGTACGGACAGGGGTAACGGTGGATGAGCAGTTCTTC. Its protein is CASSVRTGVTVDEQFF. The gene calls are TRBV9 and TRBJ2-1; 9 bases fit TRBD1. Per germline, CDR1 SGDLS and CDR2 YYNGEE. CDR3 length: 16 residues. J gave up 8 bases and V 1 base, and 10 bases lay outside the gene matches. The complete variable domain, with remaining parts taken from reference TRBV9 and TRBJ2-1, reads DSGVTQTPKHLITATGQRVTLRCSPRSGDLSVYWYQQSLDQGLQFLIQYYNGEERAKGNILERFSAQQFPDLHSELNLSSLELGDSALYFCASSVRTGVTVDEQFFGPGTRLTVL.